The rows below give T cell receptor beta chains drawn from one sample of a study of identical twins. In TCRdb, the 5' RACE reads were re-called with MiXCR into one record per CDR3 protein. The table has 430,000 or so distinct CDR3 sequences, roughly 24% seen once. The sample also formed part of further work on T cells expressing NK-cell markers.

The sample was CD4+ T cells sorted from blood. Source of these receptors: a woman between 18 and 29 years old in good health. Both conserved end residues are part of each CDR3. A D gene is named only where the DNA matches it firmly. Not every row has a clone size; where given, it reads once, few, many or a size class.

v_call	j_call	clone_size	d_call	cdr3_aa	cdr3_nt
TRBV12-3/TRBV12-4	TRBJ2-2	.	.	CASSSPGGNTGELFF	TGTGCCAGCAGTTCCCCTGGCGGGAACACCGGGGAGCTGTTTTTT
TRBV5-1	TRBJ2-7	few	.	CASRRAASSYEQYF	TGCGCCAGCAGGAGGGCTGCTAGTTCCTACGAGCAGTACTTC
TRBV12-3/TRBV12-4	TRBJ1-5	.	TRBD1	CASRRDREDQPQHF	TGTGCCAGCAGGAGAGACAGGGAGGACCAGCCCCAGCATTTT
TRBV29-1	TRBJ2-5	.	TRBD1	CSADRGQLGETQYF	TGCAGCGCCGACAGGGGCCAGCTCGGAGAGACCCAGTACTTC
TRBV12-3/TRBV12-4	TRBJ1-3	.	TRBD1	CASSWQGAGNTIYF	TGTGCCAGCAGTTGGCAGGGGGCTGGAAACACCATATATTTT
TRBV25-1	TRBJ1-2	few	.	CASKEGQGYGYTF	TGTGCCAGCAAGGAGGGGCAGGGCTATGGCTACACCTTC
TRBV7-2	TRBJ2-7	.	TRBD2	CASSTPLAGEYEQYF	TGTGCCAGCAGCACCCCCCTAGCGGGAGAATACGAGCAGTACTTC
TRBV12-3/TRBV12-4	TRBJ2-7	many	.	CASSPPYYEQYF	TGTGCCAGCAGTCCTCCCTACTACGAGCAGTACTTC
TRBV10-2	TRBJ2-1	.	TRBD2	CASRRLAGGPSEQFF	TGCGCCAGCAGAAGACTAGCGGGAGGGCCGAGTGAGCAGTTCTTC
TRBV6-5	TRBJ2-3	.	.	CASSYMITDTQYF	TGTGCCAGCAGTTATATGATCACAGATACGCAGTATTTT